The 14 T cell receptor beta chains listed next were all sequenced from one sample in a study of T cells expressing NK-cell markers. TCRdb reworked the 5' RACE reads into one entry per CDR3 protein, no DNA. The sample totals roughly 450,000 distinct CDR3 sequences. The sequenced material came from blood T cells: a sorted CD56 or NKG2C T cell subset, CD4+ or CD8+ T cells, or bulk PBMC T cells (not recorded which). The receptors here all came from a woman aged 45-65 years in good health.

CDR3 sequence: CASSLGTENYGYTF. This chain links TRBV7-9 with TRBJ1-2; TCRdb designates TRBD1, a call that cannot be tested without DNA. This CDR3 spans 14 amino acids. Germline CDR1 is SEHNR and CDR2 is FQNEAQ (reference sequence).

The rearrangement joins TRBV4-1 to TRBJ2-2. The CDR3 is made up of 17 amino acids. CDR1 is MGHRA, CDR2 YSYEKL, per germline. CDR3 sequence: CASSQELGTPNTGELFF.

The rearrangement links TRBV20-1 to TRBJ2-3; the D call of TRBD2 rests on TCRdb alone, since no DNA is present to check it. From germline, CDR1 is DFQATT and CDR2 SNEGSKA (reference sequence). CDR3 length: 17 amino acids. The CDR3 loop is CSARDSRLAGFTDTQYF.

The V gene is TRBV7-9, the J gene TRBJ2-1. The CDR3 loop spans 16 amino acids. CDR1 and CDR2 (germline): SEHNR, FQNEAQ (reference sequence). CDR3 residues: CASSLGDRSSYNEQFF.

This chain uses TRBV6-1 with TRBJ2-1; the D gene TCRdb calls, TRBD1, cannot be checked with no DNA. The germline V gene encodes CDR1 MNHNS and CDR2 SASEGT. The length of the CDR3 is 16 residues. Here the CDR3 reads CASSVTPGPRAGEQFF.

The CDR3 is CASSSSGTAKETQYF. The genes are TRBV9 and TRBJ2-5; TCRdb's D call, TRBD2, is unchecked because there is no DNA. CDR3 length: 15 residues. Germline CDR1 reads SGDLS; CDR2 reads YYNGEE.

V usage is TRBV2 and J usage is TRBJ2-7; TCRdb picks TRBD2, but there is no DNA to check that call. CDR1 and CDR2 (germline): SNHLY, FYNNEI. There are 17 residues in the CDR3. The CDR3 sequence: CASSLLAGEVGSYEQYF.

CDR3 residues: CASSLAVSGRYDTQYF. The chain links TRBV7-9 to TRBJ2-3; TCRdb's D call, TRBD2, is unchecked because there is no DNA. CDR3 size: 16 residues. Germline CDR1 and CDR2: SEHNR and FQNEAQ (reference sequence).

CDR3 sequence reads: CASSANFYEQYF. This chain uses TRBV25-1 with TRBJ2-7. The CDR3 is made up of 12 amino acids. Looked up from germline, CDR1 is MGHDK and CDR2 is SYGVNS.

The rearrangement links TRBV7-9 to TRBJ1-2. The CDR3 contains 15 residues. CDR1 and CDR2 (germline): SEHNR, FQNEAQ (reference sequence). The CDR3 spells CASSFVVRGSDGYTF.

This chain links TRBV29-1 with TRBJ1-5. The CDR3 runs 15 residues. The germline CDR1 and CDR2 sequences are SQVTM and ANQGSEA. CDR3 protein: CSVAVRADVNQPQHF.

This chain connects TRBV2 to TRBJ1-4. This CDR3 region has 14 residues. Per germline, CDR1 SNHLY and CDR2 FYNNEI. This CDR3 reads CASSDPRIGEKLFF.

The chain has TRBV5-6 and TRBJ2-1; TCRdb indicates TRBD1, and absent DNA this call remains unverified. This CDR3 contains 16 residues. Germline values: CDR1 SGHDT, CDR2 YYEEEE. The CDR3 reads CASSRGQPIPYNEQFF.

V usage is TRBV5-1 and J usage is TRBJ1-2. From germline, CDR1 is SGHRS and CDR2 YFSETQ. CDR3 length: 15 amino acids. The CDR3 loop is CASSQSGGANYGYTF.